The 17 T cell receptor beta chains in this list originate from one sample, sequenced in a study of molecular identifiers for immune sequencing clone quantification (dated by TCRdb to the late 2010s). Libraries were constructed by PCR. Sequencing relied on an Illumina HiSeq 4000. TCRdb took the public reads, trimmed them with fastp at Q25, ran MiXCR for clone calling and kept in-frame beta chains. Each entry merges the rows of one CDR3 protein and shows their most common DNA and genes. For this sample there are 460,000 or so distinct CDR3 sequences; about 20% appear just once. The ten largest clonotypes hold 0.84% of the sample. Material for sequencing was naive CD8+ T cells from blood, with Jurkat cell RNA spiked in. The meaning of the sample's cell subset or site label: FACS-sorted CD8+CD4-CCR7+CD45RA+ naive T cells. The receptor set was obtained from a human donor in good health. Some libraries in this study had Jurkat cell RNA spiked in.

In its sample, this clonotype was seen many times. In DNA form, the CDR3 reads TGTGCTAGTGGTTTGGTAGGGACAGGGAACACTGAAGCTTTCTTT. Translation gives CASGLVGTGNTEAFF. The J gene is TRBJ1-1, the V gene TRBV12-5, with 8 nucleotides matching TRBD1. Germline V lookup: CDR1 LGHNT, CDR2 FRNRAP. The CDR3 extends over 15 amino acids. V lost 0 bases, J lost 1 base, and 1 base stayed unmatched.

The V and J genes are TRBV7-9 and TRBJ1-1; D perhaps matches TRBD1 (6 bases). The V end lost 1 base, the J end lost 4 bases, and 13 bases lay between the germline ends. Germline lookup yields CDR1 SEHNR and CDR2 FQNEAQ (reference sequence). This CDR3 comprises 15 residues. The CDR3 spells CASSLEYRVGTEAFF. As DNA, the CDR3 is TGTGCCAGCAGCTTAGAGTACAGGGTCGGCACTGAAGCTTTCTTT.

This clonotype was found many times. The chain recombines TRBV9 with TRBJ1-1; 9 nucleotides agree with TRBD1. The V and J ends lost 0 bases and 5 bases, in that order; junction bases with no gene match: 8. Germline values: CDR1 SGDLS, CDR2 YYNGEE. This CDR3 comprises 16 residues. The CDR3 sequence: CASSVGGQGIGTEAFF. The DNA of the CDR3 is TGTGCCAGCAGCGTAGGGGGACAGGGTATAGGGACTGAAGCTTTCTTT.

Remarks on this clonotype: Compared with germline, one end of the junction differs, possibly owing to a read error. The rearrangement uses TRBV7-9 and TRBJ2-2, with TRBD1 matching 9 bases. The CDR3 loop spans 15 amino acids. Germline CDR1 reads SEHNR; CDR2 reads FQNEAQ (reference sequence). The CDR3 loop is CASSLGQGDTGGLFF. The CDR3 DNA sequence: TGTGCCAGCAGCTTAGGACAGGGGGACACCGGGGGGCTGTTTTTC.

The V call is TRBV7-6, the J call TRBJ2-3, with 11 bases matching TRBD2. The germline gives CDR1 SGHVS, CDR2 FNYEAQ. With V trimmed by 0 bases and J by 6 bases, 11 bases remained unmatched. The CDR3 loop spans 18 amino acids. The CDR3, as DNA: TGTGCCAGCAGCTTAGCCCTTAGCGGGGGGGCTCAGTCCGATACGCAGTATTTT. As protein: CASSLALSGGAQSDTQYF. The entire variable domain, with the rest obtained from reference TRBV7-6 and TRBJ2-3, is as follows: GAGVSQSPRYKVTKRGQDVALRCDPISGHVSLYWYRQALGQGPEFLTYFNYEAQQDKSGLPNDRFSAERPEGSISTLTIQRTEQRDSAMYRCASSLALSGGAQSDTQYFGPGTRLTVL.

The rearrangement uses TRBV4-1 and TRBJ1-1; D might be TRBD1 (6 bases). CDR3 length: 14 amino acids. Germline values: CDR1 MGHRA, CDR2 YSYEKL. V dropped 1 base and J dropped 5 bases, with 11 bases sitting between them. This CDR3 reads CASSQGRGRTEAFF. The CDR3 nucleotides are TGCGCCAGCAGCCAAGGCAGGGGTCGGACTGAAGCTTTCTTT.

This chain joins TRBV7-9 and TRBJ2-3; 8 bases line up with TRBD2. V trimming: 5 bases; J trimming: 1 base; junction bases outside the gene matches: 11. CDR3 length: 17 residues. Germline V gene data show CDR1 as SEHNR and CDR2 as FQNEAQ (reference sequence). In nucleotides, the CDR3 is TGTGCCAGCAGCCCACTACGGGGGCGGGAGGGCACAGATACGCAGTATTTT. Translating it yields CASSPLRGREGTDTQYF. The variable domain in full, with the rest retrieved from reference TRBV7-9 and TRBJ2-3, is DTGVSQNPRHKITKRGQNVTFRCDPISEHNRLYWYRQTLGQGPEFLTYFQNEAQLEKSRLLSDRFSAERPKGSFSTLEIQRTEQGDSAMYLCASSPLRGREGTDTQYFGPGTRLTVL.

The sample holds a few counts of this clonotype. An end of the junction does not agree with germline; a read error may underlie this. The chain carries TRBV6-1 and TRBJ2-7, with D possibly called TRBD1 or TRBD2 (5 bases each). The germline gives CDR1 MNHNS, CDR2 SASEGT. This CDR3 has 15 amino acids. Here the CDR3 DNA reads TGTGCCAGCAGGGAAGGGTTTGGGGGTTCCTACGAGCAGTACTTC. This sequence encodes CASREGFGGSYEQYF.

This clonotype was seen repeatedly, ten times or more. The rearrangement links TRBV7-2 to TRBJ2-7; 12 bases match TRBD2. V lost 5 bases to trimming and J lost 4 bases; unmatched junction nucleotides: 6. This CDR3 has 15 amino acids. Germline V gene lookup returns CDR1 SGHTA and CDR2 FQGNSA. CDR3: CASSPTSGGAYEQYF. The CDR3 DNA reads as TGTGCCAGCAGCCCGACTAGCGGGGGTGCATACGAGCAGTACTTC. The full variable domain, its missing parts supplied by reference TRBV7-2 and TRBJ2-7, is GAGVSQSPSNKVTEKGKDVELRCDPISGHTALYWYRQSLGQGLEFLIYFQGNSAPDKSGLPSDRFSAERTGGSVSTLTIQRTQQEDSAVYLCASSPTSGGAYEQYFGPGTRLTVT.

The rearrangement joins TRBV6-2 or TRBV6-3 to TRBJ2-7; D is uncertain. Between the trimmed V and J ends, which lost 1 base and 7 bases, there was a span of 17 bases. This CDR3 has 15 residues. Per the germline V gene, CDR1 is MNHEY and CDR2 is SVGEGT. In DNA form, the CDR3 reads TGTGCCAGCAGTTACTTATATAGTCCGGATGAGGAGCAGTACTTC. Amino acids: CASSYLYSPDEEQYF.

Concerning this clonotype itself: A read error may explain this, as a much larger clone is one base away. J is TRBJ2-3 and V is TRBV20-1, with TRBD2 matching over 13 bases. Losses at the gene ends were 3 bases for V and 4 bases for J; bases not matched to a gene: 4. The germline V gene encodes CDR1 DFQATT and CDR2 SNEGSKA (reference sequence). The CDR3 contains 15 residues. This CDR3 is CSARRLAGGADTQYF. As DNA, the CDR3 is TGCAGTGCTAGGAGACTAGCGGGGGGCGCAGATACGCAGTATTTT.

This clonotype has a count of ten or more. This sequence joins TRBV7-9 and TRBJ1-3; tentative D call: TRBD1 (5 bases). CDR1 SEHNR and CDR2 FQNEAQ come from the germline V gene (reference sequence). The ends were cut back, 5 bases at V and 6 bases at J, with 17 bases in the middle. The CDR3 is 15 amino acids. The CDR3 sequence is CASSLAQGGENTIYF. Written as DNA, the CDR3 is TGTGCCAGCAGCCTGGCCCAGGGTGGTGAAAACACCATATATTTT.

This chain joins TRBV30 and TRBJ2-7; D may match TRBD1 or TRBD2 (5 bases each). The germline V gene encodes CDR1 GTSNPN and CDR2 SVGIG (reference sequence). Between the trimmed V and J ends, which lost 2 bases and 1 base, there was a span of 9 bases. The CDR3 runs to 13 residues. The chain's CDR3 is CAWSRDVSYEQYF. In DNA, the CDR3 is TGTGCCTGGAGTCGGGACGTTTCCTACGAGCAGTACTTC. Full variable domain (outside the CDR3, taken from reference TRBV30 and TRBJ2-7): SQTIHQWPATLVQPVGSPLSLECTVEGTSNPNLYWYRQAAGRGLQLLFYSVGIGQISSEVPQNLSASRPQDRQFILSSKKLLLSDSGFYLCAWSRDVSYEQYFGPGTRLTVT.

This clonotype was observed many times. The chain has TRBV29-1 and TRBJ1-1, with D unclear. The CDR3 loop spans 12 amino acids. Trimming took off 0 bases at V and 7 bases at J, with 9 bases between the two ends. In germline, CDR1 is SQVTM, CDR2 ANQGSEA. In nucleotides, the CDR3 is TGCAGCGTTGAAGATAACACGGATGAAGCTTTCTTT. Translating it yields CSVEDNTDEAFF.

This clonotype was observed a few times. This sequence may be a read error, since a much larger clone differs from it by one base. The J gene is TRBJ1-5, the V gene TRBV12-3 or TRBV12-4; D ambiguous. The CDR3 covers 15 residues. In DNA, the CDR3 is TGTGTCAGCAGTACCGGCCCCGCCAGCAATCAGCCCCAGCATTTT. Translation: CVSSTGPASNQPQHF.

This clonotype was recorded many times. V usage is TRBV29-1 and J usage is TRBJ2-3; no firm D call. Trimming removed 5 bases at V and 2 bases at J, with 11 bases between. The CDR3 length is 13 residues. The germline gives CDR1 SQVTM, CDR2 ANQGSEA. The CDR3 DNA sequence: TGCAGCGTTAAATTAGCACTCACAGATACGCAGTATTTT. Translation gives CSVKLALTDTQYF.

In its sample, this clonotype was seen a few times. CDR3 amino acids: CASSFSGGAPGELFF. In nucleotides, the CDR3 is TGTGCCAGCAGCTTTAGCGGGGGGGCCCCCGGGGAGCTGTTTTTT. The chain combines TRBV13 with TRBJ2-2, with 11 bases identical to TRBD2. This CDR3 is built from 15 residues. After removal of 3 bases from V and 6 bases from J, the junction contained 3 bases not matched to a gene. Per the germline V gene, CDR1 is PRHDT and CDR2 is FYEKMQ (reference sequence).